These T cell receptor beta chains were read from a single sample in a study of technical replicates of blood from a handful of donors. Assay used: immunoSEQ multiplex PCR; TCRdb lists only in-frame clones, some missing. This sample has about 75,000 clones, with around 97% found just once. Sequencing used T cells isolated from PBMCs. These receptors were collected from a human donor in good health. Each CDR3 is given with its conserved first and last residue. The D gene is left open where the match is weak. Some rows mark clone size as missing; the rest say once, few, many or name a class of expanded clone.

j_call clone_size d_call v_call cdr3_aa cdr3_nt
TRBJ2-5 once TRBD2 TRBV7-8 CASSARLSGRAFRETQYF TGTGCCAGCAGCGCTAGGTTGAGCGGGAGGGCCTTTAGAGAGACCCAGTACTTC
TRBJ1-5 . TRBD1 TRBV15 CATVGTGERQPQHF TGTGCCACCGTAGGAACAGGGGAGCGGCAGCCCCAGCATTTT
TRBJ2-7 . TRBD1 TRBV10-2 CASSGTLPGQGLDEQYF TGCGCCAGCAGTGGAACCCTACCGGGACAGGGACTGGACGAGCAGTACTTC
TRBJ2-3 . . TRBV15 CATSNWYTDTQYF TGTGCCACCAGCAACTGGTACACAGATACGCAGTATTTT
TRBJ2-1 . TRBD1 TRBV11-1 CASSTYRGLSYNEQFF TGTGCCAGCAGCACATACAGGGGGCTCAGCTACAATGAGCAGTTCTTC
TRBJ1-2 . TRBD1 TRBV5-1 CASSEQGAGGYTF TGCGCCAGCAGTGAACAGGGGGCGGGGGGCTACACCTTC
TRBJ2-7 . . TRBV4-3 CASSQGGGYSYEQYF TGCGCCAGCAGCCAAGGAGGGGGTTACTCCTACGAGCAGTACTTC
TRBJ2-7 . TRBD2 TRBV7-2 CASSPGLAVSYEQYF TGTGCCAGCAGTCCGGGACTAGCGGTGAGCTACGAGCAGTACTTC
TRBJ1-2 . TRBD1 TRBV7-9 CASSSYRGRDHGYTF TGTGCCAGCAGCTCGTACAGGGGGCGCGATCATGGCTACACCTTC
TRBJ2-5 . TRBD2 TRBV5-1 CASSILAGVDETQYF TGCGCCAGCAGTATCCTAGCGGGAGTTGATGAGACCCAGTACTTC
TRBJ2-5 few TRBD1 TRBV10-3 CAISEAGTGFQETQYF TGTGCCATCAGTGAGGCCGGGACAGGCTTCCAAGAGACCCAGTACTTC
TRBJ2-3 . TRBD1 TRBV19 CASSPTGGSNTQYF TGTGCCAGTAGCCCGACAGGGGGGTCGAATACGCAGTATTTT
TRBJ1-1 . TRBD1 TRBV28 CASSLNRGGVNTEAFF TGTGCCAGCAGCCTGAACAGGGGCGGGGTGAACACTGAAGCTTTCTTT
TRBJ2-3 . . TRBV19 CASSIGHTDTQYF TGTGCCAGTAGTATAGGACACACAGATACGCAGTATTTT
TRBJ2-1 . TRBD1 TRBV30 CAWSVRGGFYNEQFF TGTGCCTGGAGTGTTCGAGGGGGCTTCTACAATGAGCAGTTCTTC
TRBJ1-4 . . TRBV6-1 CASSLGIGGEKLFF TGTGCCAGCAGCCTTGGGATCGGGGGTGAAAAACTGTTTTTT
TRBJ2-7 . . TRBV11-2 CASSPGQTYEQYF TGTGCCAGCAGCCCTGGACAGACCTACGAGCAGTACTTC
TRBJ2-7 . . TRBV21-1 CASSKEECEQYF TGTGCCAGCAGCAAAGAAGAGTGCGAGCAGTACTTC
TRBJ2-3 . TRBD1 TRBV19 CASRSDRATDTQYF TGTGCCAGTAGGTCAGACAGGGCCACAGATACGCAGTATTTT
TRBJ2-7 . . TRBV2 CASSVQGVFASYEQYF TGTGCCAGCAGCGTACAGGGCGTTTTTGCATCCTACGAGCAGTACTTC
TRBJ1-1 . . TRBV28 CASSFEGENTEAFF TGTGCCAGCAGTTTCGAGGGGGAGAACACTGAAGCTTTCTTT
TRBJ1-2 . TRBD1 TRBV11-2 CASTPKTGGHGYTF TGTGCCAGCACCCCCAAGACAGGGGGCCATGGCTACACCTTC
TRBJ1-2 . TRBD1 TRBV29-1 CSVRDSEVNGYTF TGCAGCGTTCGGGACAGTGAAGTGAATGGCTACACCTTC
TRBJ1-1 . . TRBV4-3 CASSQVRQNTEAFF TGCGCCAGCAGCCAAGTCAGGCAAAACACTGAAGCTTTCTTT
TRBJ1-1 . TRBD1 TRBV5-8 CASSLYRGRNTEAFF TGTGCCAGCAGCTTGTACAGGGGAAGGAACACTGAAGCTTTCTTT
TRBJ2-2 . . TRBV12-2 CASRPGLGWTGELFF TGTGCAAGTCGCCCGGGACTAGGCTGGACCGGGGAGCTGTTTTTT
TRBJ1-3 . . TRBV5-1 CASSLDGTTGNTIYF TGCGCCAGCAGCTTGGACGGGACAACAGGAAACACCATATATTTT
TRBJ1-1 . . TRBV6-5 CASSPGHLNTEAFF TGTGCCAGCAGTCCCGGACACTTGAACACTGAAGCTTTCTTT
TRBJ1-1 . . TRBV18 CAINNRVGPEAFF TGTGCCATCAATAACAGGGTTGGGCCTGAAGCTTTCTTT
TRBJ2-2 . . TRBV11-3 CASSLEAGPPGELFF TGTGCCAGCAGCTTAGAGGCAGGCCCCCCCGGGGAGCTGTTTTTT
TRBJ2-3 . . TRBV4-1 CASSQNSLTDTQYF TGCGCCAGCAGCCAAAATAGCCTCACAGATACGCAGTATTTT
TRBJ2-1 . TRBD2 TRBV19 CASSTLSGTFPHEQFF TGTGCCAGTAGTACTCTTAGCGGGACCTTTCCACATGAGCAGTTCTTC
TRBJ2-5 . . TRBV18 CASSPLMDSQETQYF TGTGCCAGCTCACCACTCATGGACAGCCAAGAGACCCAGTACTTC
TRBJ1-4 . . TRBV6-1 CATLFGDTGKLFF TGTGCCACCTTATTCGGGGACACTGGGAAACTGTTTTTT
TRBJ2-1 . . TRBV4-3 CASSQVRREPTYNEQFF TGCGCCAGCAGCCAAGTAAGACGGGAGCCCACCTACAATGAGCAGTTCTTC